Listed below are T cell receptor beta chains from one sample, sequenced in a study of T cells in Graves' hyperthyroidism and ophthalmopathy. TCRdb called the multiplex PCR reads again in MiXCR, with one record for every CDR3 protein. Of about 480,000 distinct CDR3 sequences detected, under 15% appear once; the ten largest clones hold about 17%. Sequencing was done on a sample of blood. The receptors were gathered from a woman between 18 and 29 years old with Graves' hyperthyroidism. CDR3s include the opening cysteine and the closing phenylalanine or tryptophan. Each record gives: clone size, J gene, V gene, D gene, CDR3 DNA, CDR3 protein. A D gene is named only where the DNA matches it firmly. Only some rows state a clone size, as once, few, many or a class for expanded clones.

clone_size: many; j_call: TRBJ2-7; v_call: TRBV12-3/TRBV12-4; d_call: -; cdr3_nt: TGTGCCAGCAGTTCGAACACGGGCTCCTACGAGCAGTACTTC; cdr3_aa: CASSSNTGSYEQYF
clone_size: many; j_call: TRBJ2-5; v_call: TRBV20-1; d_call: -; cdr3_nt: TGCAGTGCTAACCACCAGGAATGGGAGACCCAGTACTTC; cdr3_aa: CSANHQEWETQYF
clone_size: many; j_call: TRBJ2-5; v_call: TRBV3-1; d_call: TRBD2; cdr3_nt: TGTGCCAGCAGCCAGATAAGCGGGATCCAAGAGACCCAGTACTTC; cdr3_aa: CASSQISGIQETQYF
clone_size: -; j_call: TRBJ1-2; v_call: TRBV7-9; d_call: -; cdr3_nt: TGTGCCAGCAGCTTAGTAGAGGGTTTAGCTGGCTACACCTTC; cdr3_aa: CASSLVEGLAGYTF
clone_size: few; j_call: TRBJ2-1; v_call: TRBV4-1; d_call: -; cdr3_nt: TGCGCCGCAGGTCGGACTTTCAGTGTGAATGAGCAGTTCTTC; cdr3_aa: CAAGRTFSVNEQFF
clone_size: few; j_call: TRBJ2-2; v_call: TRBV7-9; d_call: -; cdr3_nt: TGTGCCAACAGTCGATCAGGGTCTGCCACCGGGGAGCTGTTTTTT; cdr3_aa: CANSRSGSATGELFF
clone_size: few; j_call: TRBJ2-1; v_call: TRBV6-5; d_call: -; cdr3_nt: TGTGCCAGCAGTTACTCACCGGGGGAATACAATGAGCAGTTCTTC; cdr3_aa: CASSYSPGEYNEQFF
clone_size: many; j_call: TRBJ2-2; v_call: TRBV29-1; d_call: -; cdr3_nt: TGCAGCGTTAGCCCCGCCACACTTGCCACCGGGGAGCTGTTTTTT; cdr3_aa: CSVSPATLATGELFF
clone_size: -; j_call: TRBJ2-3; v_call: TRBV9; d_call: -; cdr3_nt: TGTGCCAGCAGCGTAGAACTGTCGAGCACAGATACGCAGTATTTT; cdr3_aa: CASSVELSSTDTQYF
clone_size: many; j_call: TRBJ1-4; v_call: TRBV2; d_call: TRBD1; cdr3_nt: TGTGCCAGCAGGTGGGACAGTGAAAAACTGTTTTTT; cdr3_aa: CASRWDSEKLFF
clone_size: many; j_call: TRBJ2-2; v_call: TRBV11-2; d_call: -; cdr3_nt: TGTGCCAGCAGCTCCCCGGGGTCCGGGGAGCTGTTTTTT; cdr3_aa: CASSSPGSGELFF
clone_size: few; j_call: TRBJ2-7; v_call: TRBV9; d_call: TRBD2; cdr3_nt: TGTGCCAGCAGCGTAGAAGGACTAGCGACCTACGAGCAGTACTTC; cdr3_aa: CASSVEGLATYEQYF
clone_size: -; j_call: TRBJ2-7; v_call: TRBV20-1; d_call: TRBD1; cdr3_nt: TGCAGTGCCACTACGGGACAGGGTTCCTACGAGCAGTACTTC; cdr3_aa: CSATTGQGSYEQYF
clone_size: many; j_call: TRBJ2-7; v_call: TRBV6-1; d_call: -; cdr3_nt: TGTGCCAGCAGTGAAGTGTACGGGGGATTGTCCTACGAGCAGTACTTC; cdr3_aa: CASSEVYGGLSYEQYF
clone_size: -; j_call: TRBJ2-2; v_call: TRBV5-4; d_call: TRBD2; cdr3_nt: TGTGCCAGCAGCTTGGGGTTTGGCGGGGGGGACACCGGGGAGCTGTTTTTT; cdr3_aa: CASSLGFGGGDTGELFF
clone_size: many; j_call: TRBJ2-2; v_call: TRBV11-3; d_call: TRBD2; cdr3_nt: TGTGCCAGCAGCTTAGATAGGGGGCTAGCGGGAGCCCCGGGGACCGGGGAGCTGTTTTTT; cdr3_aa: CASSLDRGLAGAPGTGELFF
clone_size: once; j_call: TRBJ2-1; v_call: TRBV3-1; d_call: -; cdr3_nt: TGTGCCAGCAGCCCAAGAGGCGTCTATGAGCAGTTCTTC; cdr3_aa: CASSPRGVYEQFF
clone_size: many; j_call: TRBJ1-5; v_call: TRBV27; d_call: TRBD1; cdr3_nt: TGTGCCAGCAGGAGGGGGACAGGGGACGTAGGTCAGCCCCAGCATTTT; cdr3_aa: CASRRGTGDVGQPQHF
clone_size: -; j_call: TRBJ2-1; v_call: TRBV24-1; d_call: -; cdr3_nt: TGTGCCACCAGTGATTTGGGGCGGATCAATGAGCAGTTCTTC; cdr3_aa: CATSDLGRINEQFF
clone_size: many; j_call: TRBJ1-1; v_call: TRBV12-3/TRBV12-4; d_call: -; cdr3_nt: TGTGCCAGCACTAGCGGTGGGATTTCTGAAGCTTTCTTT; cdr3_aa: CASTSGGISEAFF
clone_size: -; j_call: TRBJ1-6; v_call: TRBV6-2/TRBV6-3; d_call: -; cdr3_nt: TGTGCCAGCAGTTACGATGGGGGGTTTAATTCACCCCTCCACTTT; cdr3_aa: CASSYDGGFNSPLHF
clone_size: few; j_call: TRBJ2-1; v_call: TRBV18; d_call: TRBD2; cdr3_nt: TGTGCCAGCTCACAACGGACTAGCGGGAGAGGAGGTAGATATGAGCAGTTCTTC; cdr3_aa: CASSQRTSGRGGRYEQFF
clone_size: many; j_call: TRBJ2-3; v_call: TRBV5-1; d_call: TRBD2; cdr3_nt: TGCGCCAGCAGCTTTCAGGGAGGGAGCACAGATACGCAGTATTTT; cdr3_aa: CASSFQGGSTDTQYF
clone_size: many; j_call: TRBJ2-3; v_call: TRBV27; d_call: -; cdr3_nt: TGTGCCAGCAGTTTTCTGTATGTTGAGGGCACAGATACGCAGTATTTT; cdr3_aa: CASSFLYVEGTDTQYF
clone_size: -; j_call: TRBJ1-4; v_call: TRBV27; d_call: -; cdr3_nt: TGTGCCAGCAGTATTGGCCTAGGAGAAAAACTGTTTTTT; cdr3_aa: CASSIGLGEKLFF
clone_size: few; j_call: TRBJ2-1; v_call: TRBV19; d_call: -; cdr3_nt: TGTGCCAGTAGTTTGGACAGTATATACAATGAGCAGTTCTTC; cdr3_aa: CASSLDSIYNEQFF
clone_size: few; j_call: TRBJ2-2; v_call: TRBV19; d_call: TRBD2; cdr3_nt: TGTGCCAGTAGTATAGGCGGCTGGGCGGGGGGTGCGAACACCGGGGAGCTGTTTTTT; cdr3_aa: CASSIGGWAGGANTGELFF
clone_size: many; j_call: TRBJ1-2; v_call: TRBV20-1; d_call: -; cdr3_nt: TGCAGTGCTAGTCTAATCAACTATGGCTACACCTTC; cdr3_aa: CSASLINYGYTF
clone_size: many; j_call: TRBJ2-2; v_call: TRBV6-1; d_call: TRBD2; cdr3_nt: TGTGCCAGCAGACCGCCCGGGACTAGCAGAACCGGGGAGCTGTTTTTT; cdr3_aa: CASRPPGTSRTGELFF
clone_size: -; j_call: TRBJ2-5; v_call: TRBV2; d_call: TRBD2; cdr3_nt: TGTGCCAGCAGCTTGGGGGAGGGCCTTGGAGAGACCCAGTACTTC; cdr3_aa: CASSLGEGLGETQYF
clone_size: -; j_call: TRBJ1-3; v_call: TRBV3-1; d_call: -; cdr3_nt: TGTGCCAGCAGCCAAGGGGGGTCTCTCTCTGGAAACACCATATATTTT; cdr3_aa: CASSQGGSLSGNTIYF
clone_size: many; j_call: TRBJ2-1; v_call: TRBV5-1; d_call: TRBD2; cdr3_nt: TGCGCCAGCAGCTTTATGGGGGAGGGTATCGATGAGCAGTTCTTC; cdr3_aa: CASSFMGEGIDEQFF
clone_size: few; j_call: TRBJ1-3; v_call: TRBV12-3/TRBV12-4; d_call: -; cdr3_nt: TGTGCCAGCAGTTTAGCGTACGGAAAAAACACCATATATTTT; cdr3_aa: CASSLAYGKNTIYF
clone_size: -; j_call: TRBJ2-7; v_call: TRBV6-2/TRBV6-3; d_call: -; cdr3_nt: TGTGCCAGCAGTCCCCATCCCTACGAGCAGTACTTC; cdr3_aa: CASSPHPYEQYF
clone_size: many; j_call: TRBJ2-2; v_call: TRBV3-1; d_call: TRBD2; cdr3_nt: TGTGCCAGCAGCCAAGGACTAGCGCGTAACACCGGGGAGCTGTTTTTT; cdr3_aa: CASSQGLARNTGELFF
clone_size: many; j_call: TRBJ1-2; v_call: TRBV27; d_call: -; cdr3_nt: TGTGCCAGCAGTTACGTGGACGATTTCGATGGCTACACCTTC; cdr3_aa: CASSYVDDFDGYTF
clone_size: many; j_call: TRBJ1-1; v_call: TRBV7-2; d_call: -; cdr3_nt: TGTGCCAGCAGCTTAGGGGCCCGGGCTGCAGGTCACACTGAAGCTTTCTTT; cdr3_aa: CASSLGARAAGHTEAFF
clone_size: many; j_call: TRBJ2-1; v_call: TRBV30; d_call: -; cdr3_nt: TGTGCCTGGAGTCCACGGGATCACAATGAGCAGTTCTTC; cdr3_aa: CAWSPRDHNEQFF
clone_size: many; j_call: TRBJ1-5; v_call: TRBV7-2; d_call: -; cdr3_nt: TGTGCCAGCAGCATGGGTCGCTGGGACGATCGGCCCCAGCATTTT; cdr3_aa: CASSMGRWDDRPQHF
clone_size: many; j_call: TRBJ2-5; v_call: TRBV30; d_call: -; cdr3_nt: TGTGCCTGGAGTGGGACCAGGGCGGATCGAGAGACCCAGTACTTC; cdr3_aa: CAWSGTRADRETQYF
clone_size: -; j_call: TRBJ1-1; v_call: TRBV24-1; d_call: -; cdr3_nt: TGTGCCAGCGGAAAGCAGGGCCCTGAAGCTTTCTTT; cdr3_aa: CASGKQGPEAFF
clone_size: -; j_call: TRBJ2-1; v_call: TRBV9; d_call: -; cdr3_nt: TGTGCCAGCAGCGTTCGAGAGATTTCCTACAATGAGCAGTTCTTC; cdr3_aa: CASSVREISYNEQFF
clone_size: few; j_call: TRBJ1-1; v_call: TRBV10-3; d_call: -; cdr3_nt: TGTGCCATCAGTCCACTCACGGGCTGGGGCGAAGCTTTCTTT; cdr3_aa: CAISPLTGWGEAFF
clone_size: many; j_call: TRBJ2-2; v_call: TRBV7-3; d_call: TRBD2; cdr3_nt: TGTGCCAGCAGCTATGAACTAGCGGGGACCGGGGAGCTGTTTTTT; cdr3_aa: CASSYELAGTGELFF
clone_size: -; j_call: TRBJ2-1; v_call: TRBV19; d_call: TRBD2; cdr3_nt: TGTGCCAGTAGCTCCCGATCCCCGGGGGGTGAGCAGTTCTTC; cdr3_aa: CASSSRSPGGEQFF
clone_size: few; j_call: TRBJ1-1; v_call: TRBV28; d_call: -; cdr3_nt: TGTGCCAGCGGTTTAACCGGGACCAGCTGGGCTTTCTTT; cdr3_aa: CASGLTGTSWAFF
clone_size: -; j_call: TRBJ1-2; v_call: TRBV6-8; d_call: -; cdr3_nt: TGTGCCAGCATGTTAACGGGAAACTATGGCTACACCTTC; cdr3_aa: CASMLTGNYGYTF
clone_size: few; j_call: TRBJ1-1; v_call: TRBV6-5; d_call: TRBD1; cdr3_nt: TGTGCCAGCAGTCACTTACGAAACAGGGGGGAGAACACTGAAGCTTTCTTT; cdr3_aa: CASSHLRNRGENTEAFF
clone_size: many; j_call: TRBJ2-1; v_call: TRBV2; d_call: TRBD2; cdr3_nt: TGTGCCAGCAGACCTACTAGCGGGATGATGAATGAGCAGTTCTTC; cdr3_aa: CASRPTSGMMNEQFF
clone_size: many; j_call: TRBJ1-1; v_call: TRBV2; d_call: -; cdr3_nt: TGTGCCAGCAGAATAGGAGGAACTGAAGCTTTCTTT; cdr3_aa: CASRIGGTEAFF
clone_size: few; j_call: TRBJ2-1; v_call: TRBV7-8; d_call: TRBD2; cdr3_nt: TGTGCCAGCAGCCCAAGACCCTTTACGGGAGGGCTGTCCTACAATGAGCAGTTCTTC; cdr3_aa: CASSPRPFTGGLSYNEQFF
clone_size: many; j_call: TRBJ2-5; v_call: TRBV5-1; d_call: -; cdr3_nt: TGCGCCAGCAGCTTGGGGCCGGGGATGGGAGAGACCCAGTACTTC; cdr3_aa: CASSLGPGMGETQYF
clone_size: -; j_call: TRBJ2-7; v_call: TRBV25-1; d_call: -; cdr3_nt: TGTGCCAGCAGTGCTACCTACGAGCAGTACTTC; cdr3_aa: CASSATYEQYF
clone_size: many; j_call: TRBJ2-7; v_call: TRBV7-9; d_call: TRBD2; cdr3_nt: TGTGCCAGCCGGACGGGGGGGGTCGAGCAGTACTTC; cdr3_aa: CASRTGGVEQYF
clone_size: -; j_call: TRBJ1-2; v_call: TRBV19; d_call: -; cdr3_nt: TGTGCCAGTAGTATAGATAGCGTGGGGCGAAACTATGGCTACACCTTC; cdr3_aa: CASSIDSVGRNYGYTF